One and the same sample provided the 24 T cell receptor beta chains below, sequenced in a study of T-cell reconstitution after alpha-beta-depleted transplantation in children. The authors prepared the TCRbeta library with unique molecular identifiers. TCRdb analysed the PCR reads with MiXCR anew, one entry per CDR3 protein. The table has around 600,000 distinct CDR3 sequences, about 10% seen once. Sample: PBMCs from the stem cell graft donor, taken from the stem cell graft. These receptors were taken from a human donor who donated a stem cell graft to a child with acute myeloid leukemia.

This clonotype was found many times. The rearrangement uses TRBV10-3 and TRBJ2-7; TRBD1 agrees at 9 bases. There are 14 residues in the CDR3. V lost 3 bases and J lost 1; bases outside the gene matches: 1. Germline V lookup: CDR1 ENHRY, CDR2 SYGVKD. The CDR3: CAISEQGASYEQYF. The DNA for the CDR3 is TGTGCCATCAGTGAACAGGGGGCTTCCTACGAGCAGTACTTC.

This chain uses TRBV12-3 or TRBV12-4 with TRBJ2-5, with D tentatively TRBD2 (6 bases). V was trimmed by 1 base and J by 7 bases, leaving 13 bases between them. The length of the CDR3 is 14 residues. This CDR3 reads CASSLGAGGVTQYF. DNA of the CDR3: TGTGCCAGCAGTTTAGGGGCCGGGGGTGTGACCCAGTACTTC.

This clonotype was seen ten or more times. This chain links TRBV5-5 with TRBJ2-3; 8 bases align to TRBD1. Germline assignment: CDR1 SGHKS and CDR2 YYEKEE (reference sequence). V shed 4 bases and J 1 base; nucleotides not matched to a gene: 11. The CDR3 is 17 residues long. CDR3 loop: CASSMTNRGKGTDTQYF. Here the CDR3 DNA reads TGTGCCAGCAGCATGACAAACAGGGGGAAAGGCACAGATACGCAGTATTTT.

This clonotype was observed a handful of times. V usage is TRBV7-3 and J usage is TRBJ2-3, with TRBD1 as a possible D gene (6 bases). The CDR3 extends over 14 amino acids. Deletions cut 5 bases from V and 2 bases from J, with 11 bases between. Germline-derived CDR1 and CDR2 are SGHTA and FQGTGA. The CDR3 loop reads CASSQGHFTDTQYF. The CDR3 DNA follows: TGTGCCAGCAGCCAGGGACATTTCACAGATACGCAGTATTTT.

The CDR3 DNA reads TGTGCCAGCAGTTACACTTCAGGGTTAGGGGCCAACGTCCTGACTTTC. Translating gives CASSYTSGLGANVLTF. This sequence joins TRBV6-5 and TRBJ2-6; D possibly corresponds to TRBD1 (5 bases). Germline V CDR1 and CDR2: MNHEY, SVGAGI. The CDR3 is 16 amino acids. V was clipped by 2 bases and J by 4 bases, with 12 bases between them.

CDR3 amino acids: CASSSPLGAPHQETQYF. For the CDR3, the DNA is TGTGCCAGCAGCTCGCCACTAGGGGCCCCTCACCAAGAGACCCAGTACTTC. V and J are TRBV7-9 and TRBJ2-5; either TRBD1 or TRBD2 may fit D (5 bases each). Trimming took off 4 bases at V and 0 bases at J, with 18 bases between the two ends. CDR1 SEHNR and CDR2 FQNEAQ come from the germline V gene (reference sequence). This CDR3 contains 17 residues.

This clonotype was seen repeatedly, ten times or more. The rearrangement uses TRBV2 and TRBJ1-2, with a possible D match to TRBD1 (6 bases). This CDR3 has 13 residues. Deletions cut 3 bases from V and 4 bases from J, with 9 bases between. CDR1 and CDR2 from the germline V gene are SNHLY and FYNNEI. The CDR3 loop reads CASSEDSPYGYTF. CDR3 nucleotides: TGTGCCAGCAGTGAGGACAGTCCCTATGGCTACACCTTC. The variable domain in full, completed from reference TRBV2 and TRBJ1-2, reads EPEVTQTPSHQVTQMGQEVILRCVPISNHLYFYWYRQILGQKVEFLVSFYNNEISEKSEIFDDQFSVERPDGSNFTLKIRSTKLEDSAMYFCASSEDSPYGYTFGSGTRLTVV.

This clonotype was counted ten times or more. The V and J genes are TRBV6-2 or TRBV6-3 and TRBJ2-3; D is perhaps TRBD2 (6 bases). The CDR3 is 15 residues long. V shed 6 bases and J shed 0 bases, with 13 bases lying between them. CDR1 and CDR2 from the germline V gene are MNHEY and SVGEGT. CDR3 sequence: CASSHGTSSTDTQYF. Written as DNA, the CDR3 is TGTGCCAGCAGCCACGGGACTTCTAGCACAGATACGCAGTATTTT.

The J gene is TRBJ1-4, the V gene TRBV7-8; D possibly corresponds to TRBD1 (5 bases). Germline CDR1 and CDR2: SGHVS and FQNEAQ. The CDR3 extends over 13 amino acids. Trimming took 4 bases from V and 7 from J, leaving 10 bases between them. CDR3 sequence reads: CASSSDRLEKLFF. The CDR3 coding sequence is TGTGCCAGCAGCTCCGACAGACTTGAAAAACTGTTTTTT.

V is TRBV3-1 and J is TRBJ1-1; D call uncertain. The length of the CDR3 is 13 residues. The germline gives CDR1 LGHDT, CDR2 YNNKEL (reference sequence). V gave up 0 bases and J gave up 11 bases, with 13 bases separating them. The CDR3 sequence: CASSQDVAAGAFF. The CDR3 DNA follows: TGTGCCAGCAGCCAAGACGTGGCAGCTGGGGCTTTCTTT.

This clonotype was seen only a few times. The chain carries TRBV5-6 and TRBJ2-4; perhaps TRBD2 as D (5 bases). Per germline, CDR1 SGHDT and CDR2 YYEEEE. The CDR3 extends over 16 amino acids. The V and J ends lost 1 base and 0 bases respectively, with 11 bases between them. CDR3 in amino acids: CASSLWTLSAKNIQYF. The CDR3 DNA is TGTGCCAGCAGCTTGTGGACTCTTTCAGCCAAAAACATTCAGTACTTC.

In this sample, this clonotype turned up a few times. The rearrangement links TRBV7-3 to TRBJ2-2; a weak D match, TRBD1 (6 bases). Germline-derived CDR1 and CDR2 are SGHTA and FQGTGA. Between the trimmed V and J ends, which lost 6 bases and 4 bases, there was a span of 15 bases. This CDR3 spans 15 amino acids. DNA of the CDR3: TGTGCCAGCAGGAGGGCAGGGGTTAGCACCGGGGAGCTGTTTTTT. It yields the protein CASRRAGVSTGELFF.

The chain combines TRBV5-1 with TRBJ2-3, with 7 bases aligning to TRBD2. CDR1 and CDR2 (germline): SGHRS, YFSETQ. With V trimmed by 0 bases and J by 2 bases, 3 bases remained unmatched. There are 15 residues in the CDR3. The chain's CDR3 is CASSLGLAHTDTQYF. The CDR3 DNA reads TGCGCCAGCAGCTTGGGACTAGCTCACACAGATACGCAGTATTTT.

The V call is TRBV7-2, the J call TRBJ2-7; 14 bases map to TRBD2. Germline V gives CDR1 SGHTA, CDR2 FQGNSA. This CDR3 contains 16 residues. The ends lost 2 bases at V and 2 bases at J; junction bases unmatched: 2. Written as DNA, the CDR3 is TGTGCCAGCAGCTTAAGGACTAGCGGGGGGACCTACGAGCAGTACTTC. Its protein product is CASSLRTSGGTYEQYF.

The chain recombines TRBV4-2 with TRBJ1-3; TRBD1 might be the D (6 bases). Trimming left V 3 bases short and J 2 bases short, with 17 bases between. The CDR3 is 17 amino acids. Germline CDR1 is LGHNA and CDR2 is YNFKEQ. In DNA, the CDR3 is TGTGCCAGCAGCCAGGAACCTGACAGGCCGGCTGGAAACACCATATATTTT. Its protein product is CASSQEPDRPAGNTIYF.

There are many counts of this clonotype. The chain recombines TRBV20-1 with TRBJ2-1, with D maybe TRBD2 (6 bases). Germline V CDR1 and CDR2: DFQATT, SNEGSKA (reference sequence). V was cut by 0 bases and J by 2 bases, with 11 bases left in between. The CDR3 totals 15 residues. The CDR3 protein is CSARDLGGTYNEQFF. Written as DNA, the CDR3 is TGCAGTGCTAGAGATCTTGGCGGGACCTACAATGAGCAGTTCTTC.

The chain carries TRBV4-1 and TRBJ2-3; TRBD2 matches at 10 bases. The V gene end was trimmed by 0 bases and the J gene end by 14 bases; junction bases not matched to a gene: 5. Germline V gene sequence: CDR1 MGHRA, CDR2 YSYEKL. This CDR3 region has 13 residues. In DNA form, the CDR3 reads TGCGCCAGCAGCCAAGATCAGGGACTAGCGAGGTATTTT. Translated, it gives CASSQDQGLARYF.

This clonotype was seen only a few times. The chain is built from TRBV29-1 and TRBJ2-7, with 10 nucleotides matching TRBD2. This CDR3 contains 14 residues. V shed 6 bases, J shed 2 bases, and the junction held 7 bases outside the gene matches. From germline, CDR1 is SQVTM and CDR2 ANQGSEA. The CDR3 is CSVSTSGVTYEQYF. In DNA, the CDR3 is TGCAGCGTGAGCACTAGCGGGGTTACCTACGAGCAGTACTTC.

V and J are TRBV5-1 and TRBJ2-7; 7 nucleotides agree with TRBD2. This CDR3 is built from 16 residues. Trimming cost V 2 bases and J 3 bases; bases outside gene matches: 11. Germline values: CDR1 SGHRS, CDR2 YFSETQ. DNA of the CDR3: TGCGCCAGCAGCTTCGGTGGGGGGGGAGGTGACTACGAGCAGTACTTC. It encodes CASSFGGGGGDYEQYF.

The sample holds many counts of this clonotype. The chain recombines TRBV15 with TRBJ1-1; D remains unclear. The CDR3 spans 14 residues. V lost 3 bases and J 2 bases, leaving 10 bases between the germline ends. The germline gives CDR1 LNHNV, CDR2 YYDKDF (reference sequence). CDR3 region: CATSSSSRNTEAFF. The CDR3 bases are TGTGCCACCAGCAGCAGTAGCAGAAACACTGAAGCTTTCTTT. Based on the CDR3 plus reference TRBV15 and TRBJ1-1, the full variable domain is DAMVIQNPRYQVTQFGKPVTLSCSQTLNHNVMYWYQQKSSQAPKLLFHYYDKDFNNEADTPDNFQSRRPNTSFCFLDIRSPGLGDTAMYLCATSSSSRNTEAFFGQGTRLTVV.

The table lists this clonotype with a few counts. V is TRBV5-1 and J is TRBJ1-2; D uncertain. V was clipped by 4 bases and J by 8 bases, with 18 bases between them. The CDR3 runs to 14 residues. The germline V gene has CDR1 SGHRS and CDR2 YFSETQ. The chain's CDR3 is CASSPAWSESGYTF. In DNA, the CDR3 is TGCGCCAGCAGCCCAGCTTGGTCTGAAAGCGGCTACACCTTC.

This chain joins TRBV20-1 and TRBJ2-1, with D possibly being TRBD1 or TRBD2 (5 bases each). V was pared by 6 bases and J by 4 bases, with 16 bases between. CDR3 length: 14 residues. Germline CDR1 and CDR2: DFQATT and SNEGSKA (reference sequence). CDR3 region: CSASGTPFYNEQFF. In nucleotides, the CDR3 is TGCAGTGCATCCGGGACCCCTTTTTACAATGAGCAGTTCTTC.

V is TRBV10-3 and J is TRBJ1-2, with D possibly matching TRBD1 (5 bases). Trimming shortened V by 7 bases and J by 4 bases, and 10 bases separated the two germline ends. Germline CDR1 and CDR2: ENHRY and SYGVKD. This CDR3 comprises 12 residues. The CDR3 protein is CAITDTSYGYTF. CDR3 sequence (DNA): TGTGCCATCACGGACACCAGCTATGGCTACACCTTC.

The J gene is TRBJ2-3, the V gene TRBV29-1; D remains ambiguous. The CDR3 length is 14 residues. Germline lookup yields CDR1 SQVTM and CDR2 ANQGSEA. Trimming shortened V by 4 bases and J by 0 bases, and 11 bases separated the two germline ends. CDR3 region: CSVGAFRSTDTQYF. CDR3 sequence (DNA): TGCAGCGTTGGGGCGTTCCGGAGCACAGATACGCAGTATTTT.